This T cell receptor beta chain is from a study of blood T cell repertoires in COVID-19. Study information: Samples came from the United States, Italy and Spain, spanning acute and convalescent COVID-19. T cells, B-cell-depleted T cells, or PBMCs supplied cDNA or gDNA.

As processed by the authors: Counts of nucleated cells, estimated from reference gene primer amplification, were obtained. Clones were sequenced by immunoSEQ multiplex PCR, and TCRdb holds only the in-frame ones, with some missing. V, J and clone size are those of that table, while D and trimming were read from the DNA. The sample includes 200,000 to 300,000 clones, roughly 87% of them seen just once. The CDR3 has 16 residues. CDR1 is MGHDK, CDR2 SYGVNS, per germline. The V end lost 2 bases, the J end lost 3 bases, and 13 bases lay between the germline ends. The TCR comes from a man aged 60 to 69 who had recovered from COVID-19. Sequenced input: peripheral blood. V gene TRBV25-1 combines with J gene TRBJ2-2, with D possibly matching TRBD1 (5 bases). The CDR3 loop is CASSERAGLDTGELFF. The CDR3 nucleotides are TGTGCCAGCAGTGAACGGGCAGGGCTCGACACCGGGGAGCTGTTTTTT.